This TCR beta chain was observed in a study of blood T cells in healthy people across ages. Study-wide results and caveats: Diversity of TCR beta per million T cells declined in a roughly linear way with age.

Sample-barcoded 5' priming and a J-beta primer mix drove a second PCR of 7 to 11 cycles. In TCRdb, the 5' RACE reads were re-called with MiXCR into one record per CDR3 protein. In the table there are over 1.5 million distinct CDR3 sequences, 49% of which are singletons. In regard to this clonotype: Its antigen is still unknown.

Losses at the gene ends were 2 bases for V and 0 bases for J; bases not matched to a gene: 3. The CDR3 is made up of 15 amino acids. Germline assignment: CDR1 LGHNA and CDR2 YNFKEQ. The specimen sequenced was blood. This chain joins TRBV4-2 and TRBJ1-1, with 7 nucleotides matching TRBD1. The source of this sequence is a woman aged 35 to 49 in good health. The DNA of the CDR3 is TGTGCCAGCAGCCAAACACAGGGGCTGAACACTGAAGCTTTCTTT. Amino acid sequence: CASSQTQGLNTEAFF.